This TCR beta chain was sequenced during a study of blood T cell repertoires in COVID-19. Overall study: Spain, Italy and the United States supplied samples that represented acute and convalescent COVID-19. PBMCs, B-cell-depleted T cells, or T cells were the source of the cDNA or gDNA that made up the material.

In the original analysis: Nucleated cell number was recorded as an estimate derived from reference gene primer amplification. Repertoires were generated with immunoSEQ multiplex PCR, while TCRdb's copy carries only in-frame clones and drops some. That table furnishes V, J and clone size, whereas the DNA furnished D and trimming. The sample contains around 190,000 clones, about 78% of which appear only once. CDR3 length equals 15 residues. The germline gives CDR1 SGHRS, CDR2 YFSETQ. The V gene lost 4 bases and the J gene lost 0 bases, with 13 bases spanning the gap. The sequence was obtained from a woman aged 45-65 years with active or convalescent COVID-19. Source material: peripheral blood. J is TRBJ1-2 and V is TRBV5-1; the D gene is possibly TRBD1 (5 bases). Here the CDR3 reads CASSRRGETNYGYTF. For the CDR3, the DNA is TGCGCCAGCAGCCGAAGGGGCGAAACTAACTATGGCTACACCTTC.